The rows below give T cell receptor beta chains drawn from one sample of a study of Graves' ophthalmopathy and Graves' hyperthyroidism. TCRdb independently ran MiXCR on the multiplex PCR reads; one entry per CDR3 protein. This sample has about 1.2 million distinct CDR3 sequences, with about 35% found just once. Sequenced sample: peripheral blood or thyroid tissue (not recorded which). The receptors were sampled from an adult man with Graves' hyperthyroidism. Both conserved end residues are part of each CDR3. The D gene is left open where the match is weak. Some rows have no size entry. The others give once, few or many, or a class for an expanded clone.

>few|NA|TRBJ1-1|TRBV6-2/TRBV6-3
CASSSGVLSTEAFF
TGTGCCAGCAGTTCGGGGGTTCTGAGCACTGAAGCTTTCTTT
>NA|NA|TRBJ1-1|TRBV7-8
CASSPREQNTEAFF
TGTGCCAGCAGCCCCAGGGAGCAGAACACTGAAGCTTTCTTT
>many|TRBD1|TRBJ1-2|TRBV14
CASSPTGANYGYTF
TGTGCCAGCAGCCCGACAGGGGCTAACTATGGCTACACCTTC
>few|TRBD1|TRBJ2-5|TRBV28
CASSQRQGTQETQYF
TGTGCCAGCAGTCAAAGACAGGGGACCCAAGAGACCCAGTACTTC
>few|TRBD2|TRBJ2-7|TRBV15
CATSRDRSGRDTYEQYF
TGTGCCACCAGCAGAGATAGGAGCGGGAGAGACACCTACGAGCAGTACTTC
>NA|NA|TRBJ2-7|TRBV10-3
CAISVDGGQSYEQYF
TGTGCCATCAGCGTTGATGGGGGGCAATCCTACGAGCAGTACTTC
>NA|NA|TRBJ2-5|TRBV6-5
CASSDDSWTPQETQYF
TGTGCCAGCAGTGACGACAGTTGGACACCTCAAGAGACCCAGTACTTC
>few|NA|TRBJ1-2|TRBV30
CAWSATGTYGYTF
TGTGCCTGGAGTGCCACAGGGACCTATGGCTACACCTTC
>few|NA|TRBJ1-4|TRBV12-3/TRBV12-4
CASSLEGANEKLFF
TGTGCCAGCAGTTTAGAGGGGGCTAATGAAAAACTGTTTTTT
>many|NA|TRBJ1-6|TRBV20-1
CSAPAGGTASSYNSPLHF
TGCAGTGCTCCCGCTGGAGGGACCGCTAGCTCCTATAATTCACCCCTCCACTTT
>many|TRBD1|TRBJ2-7|TRBV7-2
CASSLYPGQGGGEQYF
TGTGCCAGCAGCCTTTACCCGGGACAGGGGGGAGGCGAGCAGTACTTC
>NA|TRBD1|TRBJ1-1|TRBV10-3
CAISGGTVNTEAFF
TGTGCCATCAGCGGGGGGACAGTGAACACTGAAGCTTTCTTT
>few|TRBD1|TRBJ2-7|TRBV2
CASSETTGDGEQYF
TGTGCCAGCAGTGAAACGACAGGGGATGGCGAGCAGTACTTC
>NA|NA|TRBJ1-3|TRBV12-3/TRBV12-4
CASSPQETSGNTIYF
TGTGCCAGCAGTCCACAGGAAACCTCTGGAAACACCATATATTTT
>NA|NA|TRBJ2-5|TRBV11-2
CASSLEGTANQETQYF
TGTGCCAGCAGCTTAGAGGGCACAGCGAACCAAGAGACCCAGTACTTC
>many|NA|TRBJ1-1|TRBV29-1
CSVEKGSTEAFF
TGCAGCGTTGAAAAGGGTAGCACTGAAGCTTTCTTT
>many|TRBD1|TRBJ1-1|TRBV19
CASSIRTGSNTEAFF
TGTGCCAGTAGTATTCGGACAGGGTCTAACACTGAAGCTTTCTTT
>NA|NA|TRBJ1-1|TRBV5-6
CASSLDFEGVEAFF
TGTGCCAGCAGCTTGGATTTCGAGGGAGTTGAAGCTTTCTTT
>many|TRBD1|TRBJ2-7|TRBV14
CASSQGTGGAYEQYF
TGTGCCAGCAGCCAAGGGACAGGGGGCGCGTACGAGCAGTACTTC
>NA|NA|TRBJ1-2|TRBV28
CASMVTGPNYGYTF
TGTGCCTCCATGGTCACAGGTCCGAACTATGGCTACACCTTC
>NA|TRBD1|TRBJ2-7|TRBV6-2/TRBV6-3
CASSYSGTDREQYF
TGTGCCAGCAGTTATTCCGGGACAGACCGCGAGCAGTACTTC
>few|NA|TRBJ1-6|TRBV2
CASSGIGGGNSPLHF
TGTGCCAGCAGTGGTATCGGCGGGGGTAATTCACCCCTCCACTTT
>many|NA|TRBJ1-5|TRBV10-3
CAISEELSPQHF
TGTGCCATCAGTGAGGAATTGTCCCCCCAGCATTTT
>many|TRBD1|TRBJ1-1|TRBV7-2
CASSVGDRVNTEAFF
TGTGCCAGCAGCGTAGGAGACAGGGTGAACACTGAAGCTTTCTTT
>NA|NA|TRBJ1-2|TRBV6-1
CAAPRWGVWQGYTF
TGTGCCGCGCCTCGGTGGGGAGTTTGGCAGGGCTACACCTTC
>NA|NA|TRBJ2-7|TRBV2
CASSAGTTVYEQYF
TGTGCCAGCAGTGCGGGGACGACCGTCTACGAGCAGTACTTC
>NA|TRBD2|TRBJ2-5|TRBV4-3
CASSQDPRLAGVSAETQYF
TGCGCCAGCAGCCAAGATCCTAGACTAGCGGGAGTTTCAGCGGAGACCCAGTACTTC